These T cell receptor beta chains were read from a single sample in a study of vaccination effects on CD4 cells after COVID-19. TCRdb's copy holds only in-frame clones and misses some; the assay was immunoSEQ multiplex PCR. Among more than 40,000 clones listed, just over 75% were seen once. For these receptors, no antigen is known. The source material was CD4+ T cells from PBMCs cultured with SARS-CoV-2 spike peptides, sampled before COVID-19 vaccination. These receptors came from a human donor who received a COVID-19 vaccine. CDR3s include the opening cysteine and the closing phenylalanine or tryptophan. D genes are given only for firm matches. Size tells how often a clone was seen (once, few, many) or the class of an expanded clone, and some rows leave it out.

V gene	clone size	D gene	J gene	CDR3 DNA	CDR3 protein
TRBV23-1	NA	TRBD1	TRBJ1-2	TGCGCCAGCAGCTCCAACGGGACAGATAACTATGGCTACACCTTC	CASSSNGTDNYGYTF
TRBV5-1	NA	TRBD2	TRBJ2-2	TGCGCCAGCAGCTTGGTTGCGGGGGGTCGAACCGGGGAGCTGTTTTTT	CASSLVAGGRTGELFF
TRBV2	few	TRBD1	TRBJ1-5	TGTGCCAGCAGCGACAGGGCCAGGCAGCCCCAGCATTTT	CASSDRARQPQHF
TRBV10-1	NA	NA	TRBJ2-6	TGCGCCAGCAGTGATGGGGTCTCTGGGGCCAACGTCCTGACTTTC	CASSDGVSGANVLTF
TRBV6-1	NA	NA	TRBJ2-1	TGTGCCAGCAGTGAATATTGGCAGAGCTCCTACAATGAGCAGTTCTTC	CASSEYWQSSYNEQFF
TRBV5-1	NA	TRBD1	TRBJ2-2	TGCGCCAGCAGCTTAAGTTTCGACGGGACAGGGGTCTCTGGGGAGCTGTTTTTT	CASSLSFDGTGVSGELFF
TRBV7-8	NA	NA	TRBJ1-3	TGTGCCAGCAGCTTACAGGTTCTCAGCTCTGGAAACACCATATATTTT	CASSLQVLSSGNTIYF
TRBV5-6	few	NA	TRBJ2-6	TGTGCCAGCAGCTCTAACAGGGTTTCTGGGGCCAACGTCCTGACTTTC	CASSSNRVSGANVLTF
TRBV5-1	few	NA	TRBJ1-1	TGCGCCAGCAGCTTCTTCGGGGGGACTGAAGCTTTCTTT	CASSFFGGTEAFF
TRBV18	few	NA	TRBJ2-1	TGTGCCAGCTCACCACGGTTCGGGGGTGAACACAATGAGCAGTTCTTC	CASSPRFGGEHNEQFF
TRBV5-1	NA	NA	TRBJ1-1	TGCGCCAGCAGCCACGGGACAAACACTGAAGCTTTCTTT	CASSHGTNTEAFF
TRBV6-2/TRBV6-3	NA	TRBD1	TRBJ1-1	TGTGCCAGCAGTCCGCAGGGGGAGGGCACTGAAGCTTTCTTT	CASSPQGEGTEAFF
TRBV11-1	NA	TRBD1	TRBJ1-6	TGTGCCAGCAGCTCGGGACAGAATAATTCACCCCTCCACTTT	CASSSGQNNSPLHF
TRBV6-1	once	TRBD2	TRBJ2-5	TGTGCCAGCAGTGAAGGTGTGTGGGGGGGTATCCAAGAGACCCAGTACTTC	CASSEGVWGGIQETQYF
TRBV9	NA	NA	TRBJ2-1	TGTGCCAGCAGCGCCGGACTCAACTCCTACAATGAGCAGTTCTTC	CASSAGLNSYNEQFF
TRBV20-1	once	NA	TRBJ1-2	TGCAGTGCTGAAAATAACTATGGCTACACCTTC	CSAENNYGYTF
TRBV2	once	NA	TRBJ1-1	TGTGCCAGCAATCTACAGGGTGCGGACACTGAAGCTTTCTTT	CASNLQGADTEAFF
TRBV27	NA	NA	TRBJ2-1	TGTGCCAGCAGTTTGTACAATGAGCAGTTCTTC	CASSLYNEQFF